This is a list of T cell receptor beta chains from one sample in a study of identical twins. TCRdb re-derived calls from the 5' RACE reads in MiXCR, one entry per CDR3 protein. This sample carries approximately 500,000 distinct CDR3 sequences, roughly 26% of them seen once, and the ten largest clones take 2.9%. The same sample was also studied in work on T cells expressing NK-cell markers.

Sample: CD4+ T cells sorted from blood. The receptors were gathered from a woman under 30 in good health. CDR3s include the opening cysteine and the closing phenylalanine or tryptophan. Each record gives: clone size, D gene, J gene, V gene, CDR3 protein, CDR3 DNA. A D gene is named only where the DNA matches it firmly. Clone sizes are given selectively: once, few, many, or a class where the clone is expanded.

size: few; D: .; J: TRBJ2-7; V: TRBV6-2/TRBV6-3; CDR3: CASRFRTADAEQYF; DNA: TGTGCCAGCAGATTCAGGACGGCAGACGCCGAGCAGTACTTC
size: .; D: TRBD2; J: TRBJ2-1; V: TRBV12-3/TRBV12-4; CDR3: CASRLSGRSSYNEQFF; DNA: TGTGCCAGCAGGCTTAGCGGGAGGAGCTCCTACAATGAGCAGTTCTTC
size: .; D: TRBD1; J: TRBJ1-2; V: TRBV7-9; CDR3: CASSSPDRAEGYTF; DNA: TGTGCCAGCAGCTCTCCGGACAGGGCGGAAGGCTACACCTTC
size: .; D: TRBD1; J: TRBJ1-1; V: TRBV5-1; CDR3: CASGTGGSLNTEAFF; DNA: TGCGCCAGCGGGACAGGGGGTTCCCTGAACACTGAAGCTTTCTTT
size: .; D: .; J: TRBJ2-7; V: TRBV20-1; CDR3: CSASYPGNYEQYF; DNA: TGCAGTGCTAGTTACCCAGGGAACTACGAGCAGTACTTC
size: .; D: .; J: TRBJ2-3; V: TRBV24-1; CDR3: CATSASAADSTDTQYF; DNA: TGTGCCACCAGTGCCTCTGCGGCAGATAGCACAGATACGCAGTATTTT
size: many; D: TRBD1; J: TRBJ2-7; V: TRBV20-1; CDR3: CSAGGTGKSEQYF; DNA: TGCAGTGCTGGGGGGACAGGGAAGTCCGAGCAGTACTTC
size: few; D: .; J: TRBJ1-1; V: TRBV11-3; CDR3: CASSRTANTEAFF; DNA: TGTGCCAGCAGTAGGACAGCGAACACTGAAGCTTTCTTT
size: few; D: .; J: TRBJ2-7; V: TRBV7-9; CDR3: CASSPWTGYYEQYF; DNA: TGTGCCAGCAGCCCCTGGACGGGATACTACGAGCAGTACTTC
size: .; D: .; J: TRBJ2-5; V: TRBV20-1; CDR3: CSARDRQDQETQYF; DNA: TGCAGTGCTAGAGACAGACAGGACCAAGAGACCCAGTACTTC
size: .; D: .; J: TRBJ2-7; V: TRBV25-1; CDR3: CASSAPTEQYF; DNA: TGTGCCAGCAGTGCCCCGACCGAGCAGTACTTC
size: few; D: .; J: TRBJ2-1; V: TRBV11-2; CDR3: CASSPRTQGTEQFF; DNA: TGTGCCAGCAGCCCTCGGACACAGGGCACGGAGCAGTTCTTC
size: few; D: .; J: TRBJ2-5; V: TRBV20-1; CDR3: CSATAPGTTLETQYF; DNA: TGCAGTGCTACCGCCCCCGGGACCACCTTGGAGACCCAGTACTTC
size: few; D: .; J: TRBJ2-5; V: TRBV12-3/TRBV12-4; CDR3: CASSLDHKETQYF; DNA: TGTGCCAGCAGTTTGGACCATAAAGAGACCCAGTACTTC
size: few; D: .; J: TRBJ1-4; V: TRBV20-1; CDR3: CSARINGESEKLFF; DNA: TGCAGTGCTAGAATCAATGGGGAGAGTGAAAAACTGTTTTTT
size: few; D: .; J: TRBJ2-3; V: TRBV10-3; CDR3: CAISEASTDTQYF; DNA: TGTGCCATCAGTGAGGCCAGCACAGATACGCAGTATTTT
size: once; D: .; J: TRBJ2-5; V: TRBV5-1; CDR3: CASSPFVSRTFETRYF; DNA: TGCGCCAGCAGCCCTTTCGTCAGCAGAACTTTTGAGACCCGGTACTTC
size: .; D: .; J: TRBJ2-5; V: TRBV6-2/TRBV6-3; CDR3: CASMERRETQYF; DNA: TGTGCCAGCATGGAGAGGCGGGAGACCCAGTACTTC
size: many; D: .; J: TRBJ1-1; V: TRBV5-5; CDR3: CASSLPGLNTEAFF; DNA: TGTGCCAGCAGCCTGCCGGGCCTAAACACTGAAGCTTTCTTT
size: .; D: TRBD1; J: TRBJ2-5; V: TRBV11-3; CDR3: CASSQGTGEGETQYF; DNA: TGTGCCAGCAGCCAAGGGACAGGGGAGGGAGAGACCCAGTACTTC